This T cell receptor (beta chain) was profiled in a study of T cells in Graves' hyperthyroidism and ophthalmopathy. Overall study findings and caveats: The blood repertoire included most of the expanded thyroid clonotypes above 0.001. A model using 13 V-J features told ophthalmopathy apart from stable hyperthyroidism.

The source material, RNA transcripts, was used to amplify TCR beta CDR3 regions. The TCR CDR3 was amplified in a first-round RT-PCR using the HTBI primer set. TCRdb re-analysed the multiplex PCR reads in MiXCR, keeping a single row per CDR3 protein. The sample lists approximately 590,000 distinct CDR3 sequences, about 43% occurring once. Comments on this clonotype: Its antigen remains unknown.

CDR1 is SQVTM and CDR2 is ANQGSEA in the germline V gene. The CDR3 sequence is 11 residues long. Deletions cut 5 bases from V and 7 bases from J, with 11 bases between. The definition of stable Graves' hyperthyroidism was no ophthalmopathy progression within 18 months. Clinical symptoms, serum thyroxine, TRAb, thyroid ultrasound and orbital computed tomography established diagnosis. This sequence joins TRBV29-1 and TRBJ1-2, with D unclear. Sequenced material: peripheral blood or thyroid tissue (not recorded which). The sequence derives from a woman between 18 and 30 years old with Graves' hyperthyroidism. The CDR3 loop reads CSVNRGAGYTF. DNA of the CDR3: TGCAGCGTTAACCGGGGAGCTGGCTACACCTTC.